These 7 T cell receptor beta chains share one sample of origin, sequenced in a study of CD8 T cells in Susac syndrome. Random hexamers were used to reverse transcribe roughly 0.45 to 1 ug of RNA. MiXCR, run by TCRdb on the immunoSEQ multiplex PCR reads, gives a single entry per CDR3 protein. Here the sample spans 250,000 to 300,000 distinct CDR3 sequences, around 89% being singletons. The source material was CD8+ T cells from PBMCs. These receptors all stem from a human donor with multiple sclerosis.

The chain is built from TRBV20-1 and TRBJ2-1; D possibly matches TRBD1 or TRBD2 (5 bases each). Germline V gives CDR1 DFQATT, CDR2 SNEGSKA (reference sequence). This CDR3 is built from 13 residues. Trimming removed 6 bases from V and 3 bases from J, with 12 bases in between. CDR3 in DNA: TGCAGTGCAGGGACGGAGTTCTACAATGAGCAGTTCTTC. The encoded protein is CSAGTEFYNEQFF.

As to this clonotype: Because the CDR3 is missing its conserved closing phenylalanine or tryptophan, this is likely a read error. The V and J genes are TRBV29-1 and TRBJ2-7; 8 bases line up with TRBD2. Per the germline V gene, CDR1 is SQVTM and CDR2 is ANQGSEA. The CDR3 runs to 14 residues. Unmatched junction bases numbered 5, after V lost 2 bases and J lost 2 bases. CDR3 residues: CSVEILAETYEQYL. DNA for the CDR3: TGCAGCGTTGAAATACTAGCGGAAACCTACGAGCAGTACCTC.

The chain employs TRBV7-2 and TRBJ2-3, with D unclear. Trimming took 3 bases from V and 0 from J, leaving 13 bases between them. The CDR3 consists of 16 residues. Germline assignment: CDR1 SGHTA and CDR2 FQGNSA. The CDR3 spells CASSLPRASSTDTQYF. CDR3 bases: TGTGCCAGCAGCTTGCCCCGAGCCAGTAGCACAGATACGCAGTATTTT.

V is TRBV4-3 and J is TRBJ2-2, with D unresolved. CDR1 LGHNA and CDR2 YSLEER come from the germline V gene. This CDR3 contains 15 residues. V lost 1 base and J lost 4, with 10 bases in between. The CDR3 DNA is TGCGCCAGCAGCCAAGGGCTGGACGGCACCGGGGAGCTGTTTTTT. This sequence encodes CASSQGLDGTGELFF.

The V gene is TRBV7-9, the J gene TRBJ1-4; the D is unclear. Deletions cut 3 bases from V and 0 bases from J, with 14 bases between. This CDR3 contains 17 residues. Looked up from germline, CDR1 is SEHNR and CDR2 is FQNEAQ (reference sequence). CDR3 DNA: TGTGCCAGCAGCTTGAGCAGCCTTACGGCAACTAATGAAAAACTGTTTTTT. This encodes CASSLSSLTATNEKLFF.

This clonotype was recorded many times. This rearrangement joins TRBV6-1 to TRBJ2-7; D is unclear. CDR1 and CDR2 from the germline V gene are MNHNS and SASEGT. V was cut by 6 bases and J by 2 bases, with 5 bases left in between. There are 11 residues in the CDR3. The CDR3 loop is CASSRAYEQYF. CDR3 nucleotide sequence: TGTGCCAGCAGCAGAGCCTACGAGCAGTACTTC.

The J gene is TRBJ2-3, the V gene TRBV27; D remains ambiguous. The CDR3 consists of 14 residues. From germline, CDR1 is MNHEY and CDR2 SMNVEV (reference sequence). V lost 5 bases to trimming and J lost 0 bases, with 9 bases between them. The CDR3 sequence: CASSLGPSTDTQYF. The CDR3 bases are TGTGCCAGCAGTCTAGGCCCTAGCACAGATACGCAGTATTTT.